This T cell receptor (beta chain) stems from a study of post-analysis software for immune sequencing data. Background on the study: Clinical courses comprised relapsing-remitting, secondary progressive and progressive-relapsing multiple sclerosis.

CDR3 length: 14 residues. Germline V gene sequence: CDR1 MNHEY, CDR2 SVGAGI. The germline V and J ends were trimmed by 8 bases and 7 bases, with 20 bases remaining between them. Unique-molecular-identifier-tagged TCR beta cDNA libraries were used. Each CDR3 protein gets one entry after TCRdb re-called the PCR reads with MiXCR. The data show about 770,000 distinct CDR3 sequences, approximately 44% seen once. Study-wide results and limits: F-measure co-clustering was strong for batch-matched samples. The five TRBV segments detected at higher frequency in patients than in controls included TRBV5-6, TRBV5-1 and TRBV20-1. Diversity measured as normalized Chao1 was significantly lower in multiple sclerosis patients than in controls.

This clonotype has a handful of counts. Its antigen is not identified. The chain couples TRBV6-5 to TRBJ1-2, with D maybe TRBD1 (6 bases). The clonotype was recovered from a girl between 10 and 17 years old with multiple sclerosis. Specimen: blood. In DNA form, the CDR3 reads TGTGCCAGCTCGGGTTTGGGGGGGCGCGGTGGCTACACCTTC. Protein product: CASSGLGGRGGYTF.